The sequence of this T cell receptor beta chain was determined in a study of blood T cells in healthy people across ages. Study outcomes and limitations: Long-lived and aged donors differed, with more naive CD4+ cells and higher diversity in the long-lived. Nothing was known about donor CMV status, and this possibly confounded expanded clonotype changes.

Between the trimmed V and J ends, which lost 0 bases and 2 bases, there was a span of 10 bases. This CDR3 contains 15 residues. Combining a sample-barcoded 5' primer with a J-beta primer mix, a second PCR ran for about 7 to 11 cycles. Every cDNA molecule carried a tag from a template-switch adaptor bearing 12 random nucleotides. TCRdb re-called the 5' RACE reads with MiXCR, one entry per CDR3 protein. The sample lists 800,000 or so distinct CDR3 sequences, about 25% occurring once. For this clonotype: Its antigen is unidentified.

The sample was also reused in another study, on T cells of mothers and their children.

This TCR was recovered from a boy aged 5-17 years in good health. The rearrangement links TRBV12-3 or TRBV12-4 to TRBJ1-1; no clear D. Sequenced: blood. The CDR3 DNA reads TGTGCCAGCAGTTTAGCAAGGAGCATTAACACTGAAGCTTTCTTT. Residues: CASSLARSINTEAFF.